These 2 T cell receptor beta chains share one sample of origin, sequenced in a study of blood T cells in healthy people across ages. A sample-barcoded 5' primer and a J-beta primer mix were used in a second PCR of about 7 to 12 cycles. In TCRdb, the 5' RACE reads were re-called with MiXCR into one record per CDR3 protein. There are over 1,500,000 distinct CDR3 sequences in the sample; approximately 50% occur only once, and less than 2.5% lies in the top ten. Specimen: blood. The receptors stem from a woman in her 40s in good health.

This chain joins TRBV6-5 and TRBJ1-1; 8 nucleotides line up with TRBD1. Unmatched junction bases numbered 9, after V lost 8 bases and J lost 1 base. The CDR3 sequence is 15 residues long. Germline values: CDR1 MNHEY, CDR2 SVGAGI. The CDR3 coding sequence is TGTGCCAGCTTACCGACAGGGGCTTCGAACACTGAAGCTTTCTTT. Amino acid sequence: CASLPTGASNTEAFF.

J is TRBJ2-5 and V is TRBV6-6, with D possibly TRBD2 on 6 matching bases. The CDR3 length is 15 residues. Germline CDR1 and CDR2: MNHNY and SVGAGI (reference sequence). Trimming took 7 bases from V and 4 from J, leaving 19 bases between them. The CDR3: CASTITRGSGETQYF. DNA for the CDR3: TGTGCCAGCACTATAACCCGGGGGAGCGGAGAGACCCAGTACTTC.